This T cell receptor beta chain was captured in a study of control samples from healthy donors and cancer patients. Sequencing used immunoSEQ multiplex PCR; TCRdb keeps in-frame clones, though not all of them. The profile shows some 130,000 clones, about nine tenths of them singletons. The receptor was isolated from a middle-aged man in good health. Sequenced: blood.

The CDR3 coding sequence is TGTGCCAGCAGTCTTGTCTATAGCAATCAGCCCCAGCATTTT. Encoded protein: CASSLVYSNQPQHF. The chain combines TRBV6-5 with TRBJ1-5; D ambiguous. V was shortened by 5 bases and J by 0 bases, with 8 bases between the two germline ends. The CDR3 is 14 amino acids. Germline V gives CDR1 MNHEY, CDR2 SVGAGI.